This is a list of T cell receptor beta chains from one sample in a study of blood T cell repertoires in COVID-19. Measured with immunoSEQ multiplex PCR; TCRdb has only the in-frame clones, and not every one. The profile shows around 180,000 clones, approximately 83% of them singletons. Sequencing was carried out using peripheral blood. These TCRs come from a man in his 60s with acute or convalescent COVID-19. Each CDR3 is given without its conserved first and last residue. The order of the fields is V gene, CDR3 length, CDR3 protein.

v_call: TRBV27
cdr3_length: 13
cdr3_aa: ASSSAQIKNTEAF

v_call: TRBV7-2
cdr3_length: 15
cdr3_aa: ASSPPGLAGGGGELF

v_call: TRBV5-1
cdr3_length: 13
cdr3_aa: ASRSSGRGTDTQY

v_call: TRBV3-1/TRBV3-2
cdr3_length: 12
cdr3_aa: ASSAGTDYNEQF

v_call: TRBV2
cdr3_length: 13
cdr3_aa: ASSDGSSGANVLT

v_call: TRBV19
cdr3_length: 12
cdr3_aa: ASTPDRENSPLH

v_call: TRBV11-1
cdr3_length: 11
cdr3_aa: ASSLDTTDTQY

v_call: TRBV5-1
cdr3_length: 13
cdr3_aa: ASSLIGTGVDEQY

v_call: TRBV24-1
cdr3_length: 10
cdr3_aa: ATSDFRGIQH

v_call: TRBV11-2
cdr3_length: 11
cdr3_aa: ASSLNTGQPQH

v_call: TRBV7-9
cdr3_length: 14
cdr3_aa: ASSLVVTSGTYEQY

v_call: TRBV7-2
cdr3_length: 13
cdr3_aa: ASSFSGGTSYEQY

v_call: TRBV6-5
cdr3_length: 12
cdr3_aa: ASSLTGDNSPLH

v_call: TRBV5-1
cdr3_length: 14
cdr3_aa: ASHPTGEQGTGELF

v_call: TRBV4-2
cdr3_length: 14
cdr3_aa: ASSPQLRGGSTEAF

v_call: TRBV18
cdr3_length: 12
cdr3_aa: ASSSGTGVDIQY

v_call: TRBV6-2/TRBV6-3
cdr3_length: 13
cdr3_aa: ASSYSGSGGVGQF

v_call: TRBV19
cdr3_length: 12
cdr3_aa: ASSIWDTNQPQH

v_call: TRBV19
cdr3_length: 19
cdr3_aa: ASSTSDTGERTSGDKNIQY

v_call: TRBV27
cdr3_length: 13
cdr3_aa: ASGPGLGRAYEQY

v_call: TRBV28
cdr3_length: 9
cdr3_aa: ASSGINEQF

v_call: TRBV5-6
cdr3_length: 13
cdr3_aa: ASGTSGGSHNEQF

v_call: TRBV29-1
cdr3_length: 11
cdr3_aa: SVDRQGSYGYT

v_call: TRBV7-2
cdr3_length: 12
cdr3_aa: ASSLTGSNSPLH

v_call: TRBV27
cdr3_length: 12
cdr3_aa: ASSSRQGNNEQF

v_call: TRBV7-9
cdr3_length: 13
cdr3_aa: ASSPQVSLNNEQF

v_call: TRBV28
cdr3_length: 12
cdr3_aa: ASSHPRQTGELF

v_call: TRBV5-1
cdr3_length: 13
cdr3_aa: ASNPSGPRTDTQY

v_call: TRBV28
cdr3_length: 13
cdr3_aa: ASANRASGANVLT

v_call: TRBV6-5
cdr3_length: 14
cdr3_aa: ASSSRDSLHGQPQH

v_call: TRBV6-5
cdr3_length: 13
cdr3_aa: ASSYSGQGRTEAF

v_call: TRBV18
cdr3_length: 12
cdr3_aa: ASSRDKTKETQY

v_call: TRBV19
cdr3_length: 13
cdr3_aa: ASTQRRGGDEKLF

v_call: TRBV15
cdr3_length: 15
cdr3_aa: ATSRVGGGAGGQPQH

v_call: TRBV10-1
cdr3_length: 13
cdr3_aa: ASRLAEASTDTQY

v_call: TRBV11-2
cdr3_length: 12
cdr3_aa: ASSIQGLNQPQH

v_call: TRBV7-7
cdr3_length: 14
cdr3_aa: ASSLGPRAGEETQY

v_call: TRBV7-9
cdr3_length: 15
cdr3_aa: ASSLGGAGEEYNEQF

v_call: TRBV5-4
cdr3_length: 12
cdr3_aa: ASSFDRGGTEAF

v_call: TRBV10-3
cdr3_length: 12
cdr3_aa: AISGGQGTTEAF